Below, 26 T cell receptor beta chains from the same sample are listed, as sequenced in a study of graft-versus-host responses after intestinal transplantation. Generated by immunoSEQ multiplex PCR, the TCRdb table keeps only in-frame clones and is missing some. The table shows about 120,000 clones, with about 93% occurring only once. These receptors' targets are unknown. Material: unstimulated CD4+ T cells sorted from spleen or lymph node cells, obtained before intestinal transplant. Source of these receptors: a human donor who received an intestinal transplant.

This clone was seen a few times. The J gene is TRBJ1-2, the V gene TRBV19; D remains ambiguous. Germline V gene sequence: CDR1 LNHDA, CDR2 SQIVND (reference sequence). The germline V and J ends were trimmed by 3 bases and 4 bases, with 12 bases remaining between them. The CDR3 runs to 14 residues. The CDR3, as DNA: TGTGCCAGTAGTATTAGCGGTCAGGCCTATGGCTACACCTTC. Translation gives CASSISGQAYGYTF.

The gene calls are TRBV28 and TRBJ1-1; D remains unclear. The CDR3 length is 10 residues. Trimming shortened V by 11 bases and J by 1 base, and 5 bases separated the two germline ends. CDR1 is MDHEN and CDR2 is SYDVKM in the germline V gene. Here the CDR3 DNA reads TGTGCCGCAACGAACACTGAAGCTTTCTTT. Amino acids: CAATNTEAFF.

This clone was seen once. The chain joins TRBV5-1 to TRBJ2-1; D could derive from TRBD1 or TRBD2 (6 bases each). The CDR3 is made up of 16 amino acids. Germline CDR1 is SGHRS and CDR2 is YFSETQ. Trimming shortened V by 0 bases and J by 0 bases, and 10 bases separated the two germline ends. The CDR3 reads CASSLVGGGSYNEQFF. CDR3 in DNA: TGCGCCAGCAGCTTGGTAGGAGGGGGCTCCTACAATGAGCAGTTCTTC.

For the CDR3, the DNA is TGTGCCAGCAGCTTAGCCGGGGCAGGGGAAGGCTATGGCTACACCTTC. Translated, it gives CASSLAGAGEGYGYTF. This chain joins TRBV7-9 and TRBJ1-2; maybe TRBD1 (6 bases). CDR3 length: 16 amino acids. Germline V gene data show CDR1 as SEHNR and CDR2 as FQNEAQ (reference sequence). The V end lost 0 bases, the J end lost 4 bases, and 15 bases lay between the germline ends. Full variable domain (remainder filled in from reference TRBV7-9 and TRBJ1-2): DTGVSQNPRHKITKRGQNVTFRCDPISEHNRLYWYRQTLGQGPEFLTYFQNEAQLEKSRLLSDRFSAERPKGSFSTLEIQRTEQGDSAMYLCASSLAGAGEGYGYTFGSGTRLTVV.

The chain joins TRBV10-3 to TRBJ2-7; perhaps D is TRBD1 or TRBD2 (5 bases each). Looked up from germline, CDR1 is ENHRY and CDR2 is SYGVKD. V was pared by 5 bases and J by 5 bases, with 16 bases between. CDR3 size: 14 residues. This chain's CDR3 is CAISQWDLPDEQYF. The CDR3 DNA reads as TGTGCCATCAGTCAATGGGACCTCCCCGACGAGCAGTACTTC.

This sequence joins TRBV6-5 and TRBJ2-7, with D unresolved. From germline, CDR1 is MNHEY and CDR2 SVGAGI. V dropped 5 bases and J dropped 0 bases, with 14 bases sitting between them. CDR3 length equals 15 residues. The CDR3 DNA follows: TGTGCCAGCAGTCGAGACACCTTCGGCTCCTACGAGCAGTACTTC. Translation gives CASSRDTFGSYEQYF.

As concerns this clone: A read error may account for a junction end that differs from germline. The rearrangement uses TRBV7-7 and TRBJ1-5, with TRBD1 as a possible D gene (5 bases). Germline CDR1 SSHAT, CDR2 FNYEAQ (reference sequence). The CDR3 is made up of 13 amino acids. The CDR3 is CASSYADGAPQHF. In DNA form, the CDR3 reads TGTGCTAGCAGCTACGCGGACGGGGCGCCCCAGCATTTT.

A single count supports this clone. The J gene is TRBJ1-3, the V gene TRBV18, with D unclear. The V gene lost 2 bases and the J gene lost 2 bases, with 7 bases spanning the gap. Germline V gives CDR1 KGHSH, CDR2 LQKENI. The CDR3 is 14 residues long. CDR3 sequence (DNA): TGTGCCAGCTCACCAGAGGAAACTGGAAACACCATATATTTT. It encodes CASSPEETGNTIYF.

The rearrangement links TRBV5-1 to TRBJ2-7; 12 nucleotides align to TRBD2. Trimming removed 3 bases from V and 6 bases from J; junction bases left unmatched: 7. Germline V gene lookup returns CDR1 SGHRS and CDR2 YFSETQ. The CDR3 has 15 residues. This CDR3 is CASSSSSGRGSEQYF. CDR3 in DNA: TGCGCCAGCAGCTCCTCTAGCGGGAGGGGAAGCGAGCAGTACTTC.

The chain employs TRBV7-9 and TRBJ2-1; TRBD1 is a possible D gene (6 bases). This CDR3 is 16 amino acids long. Germline CDR1 SEHNR, CDR2 FQNEAQ (reference sequence). V was clipped by 5 bases and J by 7 bases, with 21 bases between them. The CDR3: CASSPTVQQGWNEQFF. The CDR3 DNA sequence: TGTGCCAGCAGCCCTACCGTTCAACAGGGATGGAATGAGCAGTTCTTC.

Only one count was recorded for this clone. The V call is TRBV19, the J call TRBJ2-4, with TRBD1 identical over 8 bases. The CDR3 length is 19 residues. Per germline, CDR1 LNHDA and CDR2 SQIVND (reference sequence). The junction had 12 bases not matched to a gene; V was cut back by 2 bases and J by 0 bases. Here the CDR3 reads CASSIFPGQADLAKNIQYF. The CDR3 nucleotides read TGTGCCAGTAGTATATTTCCGGGACAGGCCGACCTAGCCAAAAACATTCAGTACTTC.

V is TRBV9 and J is TRBJ2-7, with D uncertain. V lost 0 bases and J lost 2, with 9 bases in between. This CDR3 region has 14 residues. Germline assignment: CDR1 SGDLS and CDR2 YYNGEE. CDR3 protein: CASSVAAMTYEQYF. The CDR3 DNA is TGTGCCAGCAGCGTAGCGGCCATGACCTACGAGCAGTACTTC. Using reference TRBV9 and TRBJ2-7 for the parts outside the CDR3, the full variable domain is DSGVTQTPKHLITATGQRVTLRCSPRSGDLSVYWYQQSLDQGLQFLIQYYNGEERAKGNILERFSAQQFPDLHSELNLSSLELGDSALYFCASSVAAMTYEQYFGPGTRLTVT.

The chain is built from TRBV7-9 and TRBJ1-5; D remains unclear. V was cut by 0 bases and J by 3 bases, with 3 bases left in between. Germline loops: CDR1 SEHNR, CDR2 FQNEAQ (reference sequence). The CDR3 loop spans 13 amino acids. The CDR3 region is CASSLAYNQPQHF. Here the CDR3 DNA reads TGTGCCAGCAGCTTAGCGTACAATCAGCCCCAGCATTTT.

The sample holds a few counts of this clone. The chain combines TRBV7-2 with TRBJ2-7; either TRBD1 or TRBD2 may fit D (5 bases each). This CDR3 comprises 15 residues. V lost 4 bases to trimming and J lost 5 bases, with 18 bases between them. CDR1 is SGHTA, CDR2 FQGNSA, per germline. The CDR3 loop reads CASSSPSGPRDEQYF. CDR3 DNA: TGTGCCAGCAGCTCCCCGTCGGGACCTCGAGACGAGCAGTACTTC.

V usage is TRBV5-1 and J usage is TRBJ2-3, with 15 nucleotides matching TRBD2. CDR3 size: 16 residues. Germline CDR1 reads SGHRS; CDR2 reads YFSETQ. Trimming cost V 4 bases and J 3 bases; bases outside gene matches: 3. CDR3 nucleotide sequence: TGCGCCAGCAGCCTTGGGACTAGCGGGAGGACAGATACGCAGTATTTT. Translating it yields CASSLGTSGRTDTQYF.

The rearrangement links TRBV28 to TRBJ1-4, with TRBD1 matching over 9 bases. V dropped 2 bases and J dropped 10; count of bases not matched to a gene: 8. Germline V gives CDR1 MDHEN, CDR2 SYDVKM. This CDR3 region has 15 residues. The CDR3 DNA reads as TGTGCCAGCAGTTTAGCCGGGACAGGGACGGGAAAACTGTTTTTT. This gives the protein CASSLAGTGTGKLFF.

The rearrangement joins TRBV19 to TRBJ2-7; 9 bases line up with TRBD1. J gave up 6 bases and V 6 bases, and 6 bases lay outside the gene matches. The CDR3 length is 13 residues. From germline, CDR1 is LNHDA and CDR2 SQIVND (reference sequence). The CDR3 sequence is CASRRGTGREQYF. DNA of the CDR3: TGTGCCAGTAGACGAGGGACAGGGCGCGAGCAGTACTTC.

V and J are TRBV11-2 and TRBJ2-7; D is unresolved. Germline V CDR1 and CDR2: SGHAT, FQNNGV. The ends were cut back, 1 base at V and 4 bases at J, with 11 bases in the middle. The CDR3 covers 14 residues. The CDR3 DNA is TGTGCCAGCAGCTTAGTTTCCGGAGTTTACGAGCAGTACTTC. It is translated as CASSLVSGVYEQYF.

This sequence joins TRBV19 and TRBJ1-5; 7 bases line up with TRBD1. This CDR3 comprises 18 residues. V trimming: 3 bases; J trimming: 0 bases; junction bases outside the gene matches: 11. Germline values: CDR1 LNHDA, CDR2 SQIVND (reference sequence). The CDR3 sequence: CASSMRGQQTYSNQPQHF. In DNA form, the CDR3 reads TGTGCCAGTAGTATGCGGGGACAGCAAACTTATAGCAATCAGCCCCAGCATTTT. Looking up the rest from reference TRBV19 and TRBJ1-5 gives the full variable domain: DGGITQSPKYLFRKEGQNVTLSCEQNLNHDAMYWYRQDPGQGLRLIYYSQIVNDFQKGDIAEGYSVSREKKESFPLTVTSAQKNPTAFYLCASSMRGQQTYSNQPQHFGDGTRLSIL.

This rearrangement joins TRBV9 to TRBJ2-1; TRBD1 aligns across 10 bases. CDR3 size: 15 residues. Germline assignment: CDR1 SGDLS and CDR2 YYNGEE. J lost 4 bases, V lost 2 bases, and 3 bases had no gene match. The CDR3 protein is CASSVGQGQYNEQFF. The CDR3 DNA sequence: TGTGCCAGCAGCGTGGGACAGGGGCAGTACAATGAGCAGTTCTTC. The full variable domain, with the rest looked up from reference TRBV9 and TRBJ2-1, is DSGVTQTPKHLITATGQRVTLRCSPRSGDLSVYWYQQSLDQGLQFLIQYYNGEERAKGNILERFSAQQFPDLHSELNLSSLELGDSALYFCASSVGQGQYNEQFFGPGTRLTVL.

The chain joins TRBV19 to TRBJ1-2; tentative D call: TRBD1 (6 bases). Trimming left V 3 bases short and J 4 bases short, with 15 bases between. Germline V gene lookup returns CDR1 LNHDA and CDR2 SQIVND (reference sequence). The CDR3 totals 15 residues. CDR3 sequence (DNA): TGTGCCAGTAGTATCGCCCGACAGGAGTTCTATGGCTACACCTTC. As protein: CASSIARQEFYGYTF. Full variable domain (remainder filled in from reference TRBV19 and TRBJ1-2): DGGITQSPKYLFRKEGQNVTLSCEQNLNHDAMYWYRQDPGQGLRLIYYSQIVNDFQKGDIAEGYSVSREKKESFPLTVTSAQKNPTAFYLCASSIARQEFYGYTFGSGTRLTVV.

The rearrangement joins TRBV5-3 to TRBJ2-1; D perhaps matches TRBD1 (5 bases). TRBV5-3 qualifies as an ORF whose function is uncertain. Trimming removed 8 bases at V and 4 bases at J, with 7 bases between. The CDR3 is 11 amino acids. Here the CDR3 DNA reads TGTGCCAGTAGACAGTACAATGAGCAGTTCTTC. Translating gives CASRQYNEQFF.

J is TRBJ2-7 and V is TRBV9; TRBD2 might be the D (6 bases). V lost 5 bases to trimming and J lost 1 base, with 13 bases between them. Germline loops: CDR1 SGDLS, CDR2 YYNGEE. This CDR3 spans 14 amino acids. The CDR3: CASSALAASYEQYF. The DNA of the CDR3 is TGTGCCAGCAGTGCTTTAGCGGCTTCCTACGAGCAGTACTTC.

The chain combines TRBV5-1 with TRBJ2-1; TRBD2 agrees at 13 bases. There are 16 residues in the CDR3. Germline V gene data show CDR1 as SGHRS and CDR2 as YFSETQ. Germline trimming cut 3 bases from V and 2 bases from J; bases unmatched to any gene: 2. CDR3 sequence (DNA): TGCGCCAGCAGCTCTGGGACTAGCGGGGCCTACAATGAGCAGTTCTTC. Translation: CASSSGTSGAYNEQFF. The entire variable domain, with the rest obtained from reference TRBV5-1 and TRBJ2-1, is as follows: KAGVTQTPRYLIKTRGQQVTLSCSPISGHRSVSWYQQTPGQGLQFLFEYFSETQRNKGNFPGRFSGRQFSNSRSEMNVSTLELGDSALYLCASSSGTSGAYNEQFFGPGTRLTVL.

This clone was picked up one time. V and J are TRBV28 and TRBJ1-1, with 7 bases identical to TRBD1. Germline V CDR1 and CDR2: MDHEN, SYDVKM. The CDR3 consists of 15 residues. Trimming took 5 bases from V and 1 from J; bases not matched to a gene: 7. The CDR3 here is CASSTDWTGNTEAFF. CDR3 coding DNA: TGTGCCAGCAGTACCGATTGGACAGGGAACACTGAAGCTTTCTTT.

The chain has TRBV27 and TRBJ1-2, with 8 bases that match TRBD1. Looked up from germline, CDR1 is MNHEY and CDR2 is SMNVEV (reference sequence). V trimming: 6 bases; J trimming: 6 bases; junction bases outside the gene matches: 6. This CDR3 is 13 amino acids long. The chain's CDR3 is CASRRQGTDGYTF. The CDR3 nucleotides read TGTGCCAGCAGACGACAGGGGACGGATGGCTACACCTTC.